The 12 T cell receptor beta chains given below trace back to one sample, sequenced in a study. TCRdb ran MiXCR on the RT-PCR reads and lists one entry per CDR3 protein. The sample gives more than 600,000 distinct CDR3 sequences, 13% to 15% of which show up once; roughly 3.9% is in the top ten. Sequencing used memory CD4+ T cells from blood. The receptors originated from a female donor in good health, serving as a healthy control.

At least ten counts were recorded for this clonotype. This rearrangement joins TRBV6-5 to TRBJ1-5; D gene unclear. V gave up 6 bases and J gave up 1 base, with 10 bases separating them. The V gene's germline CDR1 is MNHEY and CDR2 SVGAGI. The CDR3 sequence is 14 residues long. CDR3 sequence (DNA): TGTGCCAGCAGCTCCTCCCAAAGCAATCAGCCCCAGCATTTT. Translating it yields CASSSSQSNQPQHF.

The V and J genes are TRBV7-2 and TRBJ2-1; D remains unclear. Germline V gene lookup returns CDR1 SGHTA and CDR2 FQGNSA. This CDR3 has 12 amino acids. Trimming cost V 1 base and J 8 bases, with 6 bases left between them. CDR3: CASSLVEYEQFF. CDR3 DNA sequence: TGTGCCAGCAGCTTAGTGGAGTATGAGCAGTTCTTC.

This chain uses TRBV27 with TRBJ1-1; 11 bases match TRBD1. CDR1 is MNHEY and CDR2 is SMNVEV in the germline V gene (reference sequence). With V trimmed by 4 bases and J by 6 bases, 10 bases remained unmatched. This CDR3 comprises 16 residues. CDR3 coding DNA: TGTGCCAGCAGTTCCCTCCTTGGACAGGGGGCATCTGAAGCTTTCTTT. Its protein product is CASSSLLGQGASEAFF.

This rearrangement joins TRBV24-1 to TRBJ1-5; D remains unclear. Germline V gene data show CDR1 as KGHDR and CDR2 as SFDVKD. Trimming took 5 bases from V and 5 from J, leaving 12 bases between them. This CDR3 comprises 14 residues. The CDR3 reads CATSATTFDQPQHF. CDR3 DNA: TGTGCCACCAGTGCAACCACTTTCGATCAGCCCCAGCATTTT.

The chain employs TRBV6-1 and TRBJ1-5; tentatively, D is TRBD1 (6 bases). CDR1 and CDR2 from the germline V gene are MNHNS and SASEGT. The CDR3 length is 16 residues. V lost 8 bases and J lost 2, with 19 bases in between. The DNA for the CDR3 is TGTGCCAGCGAACAGGGTATAATAGCAGGCAATCAGCCCCAGCATTTT. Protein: CASEQGIIAGNQPQHF.

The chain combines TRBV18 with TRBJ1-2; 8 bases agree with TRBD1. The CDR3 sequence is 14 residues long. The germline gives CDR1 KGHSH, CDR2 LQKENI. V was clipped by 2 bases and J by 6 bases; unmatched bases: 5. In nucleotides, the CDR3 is TGTGCCAGCTCACCATCGGGACAGGAGCATGGCTACACCTTC. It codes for CASSPSGQEHGYTF.

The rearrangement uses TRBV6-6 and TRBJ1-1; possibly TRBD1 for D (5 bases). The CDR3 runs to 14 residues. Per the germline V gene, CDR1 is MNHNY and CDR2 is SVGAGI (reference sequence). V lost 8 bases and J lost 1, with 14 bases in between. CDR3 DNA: TGTGCCAGCGGGCCCCAGGGAGGGAACACTGAAGCTTTCTTT. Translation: CASGPQGGNTEAFF.

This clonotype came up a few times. CDR3 sequence (DNA): TGCAGTGCTAGGCTGCTCGGCGGGATGGCCGGGGAGCTGTTTTTT. Translating gives CSARLLGGMAGELFF. The chain has TRBV20-1 and TRBJ2-2; TRBD2 might be the D (6 bases). Trimming shortened V by 3 bases and J by 6 bases, and 17 bases separated the two germline ends. The CDR3 is made up of 15 amino acids. The germline V gene encodes CDR1 DFQATT and CDR2 SNEGSKA (reference sequence).

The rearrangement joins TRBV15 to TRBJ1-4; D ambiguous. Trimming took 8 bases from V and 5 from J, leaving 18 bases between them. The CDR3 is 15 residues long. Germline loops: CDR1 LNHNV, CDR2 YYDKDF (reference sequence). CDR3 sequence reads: CATAPRPGSNEKLFF. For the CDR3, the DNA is TGTGCCACCGCGCCCAGGCCAGGTTCGAATGAAAAACTGTTTTTT.

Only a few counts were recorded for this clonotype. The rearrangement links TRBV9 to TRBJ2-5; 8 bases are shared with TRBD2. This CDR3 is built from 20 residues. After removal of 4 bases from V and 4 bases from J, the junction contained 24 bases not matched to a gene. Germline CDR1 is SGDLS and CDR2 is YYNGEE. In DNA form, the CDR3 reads TGTGCCAGCAGCCCCTGGACTAGCTTAAACCTCCGGGGTCGATTAGAGACCCAGTACTTC. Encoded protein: CASSPWTSLNLRGRLETQYF.

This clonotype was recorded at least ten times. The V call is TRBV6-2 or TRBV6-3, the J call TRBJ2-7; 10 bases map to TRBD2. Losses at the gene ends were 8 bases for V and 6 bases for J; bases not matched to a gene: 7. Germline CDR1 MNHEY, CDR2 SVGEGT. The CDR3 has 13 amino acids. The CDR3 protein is CASQPAGGGEQYF. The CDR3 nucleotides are TGTGCCAGCCAGCCAGCGGGAGGGGGCGAGCAGTACTTC.

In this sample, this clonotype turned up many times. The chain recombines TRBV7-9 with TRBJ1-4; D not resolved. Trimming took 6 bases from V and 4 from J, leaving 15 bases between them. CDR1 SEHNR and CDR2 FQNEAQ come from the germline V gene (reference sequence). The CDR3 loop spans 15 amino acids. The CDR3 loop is CASSLQGWGNEKLFF. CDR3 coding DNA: TGTGCCAGCAGTCTTCAAGGATGGGGTAATGAAAAACTGTTTTTT.